The 21 T cell receptor beta chains in this list originate from one sample, sequenced in a study of control samples from healthy donors and cancer patients. Assay used: immunoSEQ multiplex PCR; TCRdb lists only in-frame clones, some missing. The table records about 110,000 clones, roughly 91% of them present only once. The sample comprised blood. The receptor source for this set is a woman between 45 and 60 years old in good health.

The chain has TRBV7-2 and TRBJ2-3; a weak D match, TRBD2 (5 bases). The germline gives CDR1 SGHTA, CDR2 FQGNSA. This CDR3 is 16 amino acids long. Trimming took off 1 base at V and 4 bases at J, with 15 bases between the two ends. The CDR3 nucleotides are TGTGCCAGCAGCTTAGTGTTTGGGAGTTACGCAGATACGCAGTATTTT. Translation: CASSLVFGSYADTQYF.

As DNA, the CDR3 is TGCGCCAGCAGCCCGGACGGTGCTAGCTCCTACGAGCAGTACTTC. It specifies CASSPDGASSYEQYF. This chain joins TRBV5-1 and TRBJ2-7; D is unresolved. With 4 bases removed from V and 0 bases from J, the gap between germline ends came to 14 bases. The CDR3 contains 15 residues. Per germline, CDR1 SGHRS and CDR2 YFSETQ.

CDR3 nucleotide sequence: TGTGCCAGCGGCCGGGAGGGGAGACCTACCGGGGAGCTGTTTTTT. Protein: CASGREGRPTGELFF. V and J are TRBV3-1 (or the pseudogene TRBV3-2) and TRBJ2-2, with 8 bases identical to TRBD2. Germline V gene lookup returns CDR1 LGHDT and CDR2 YNNKEL (reference sequence). The V and J ends lost 8 bases and 5 bases, in that order; junction bases with no gene match: 10. CDR3 length equals 15 residues.

The chain joins TRBV30 to TRBJ1-1; the D is unclear. V was trimmed by 0 bases and J by 6 bases, leaving 11 bases between them. Germline V gene lookup returns CDR1 GTSNPN and CDR2 SVGIG (reference sequence). This CDR3 spans 13 amino acids. The CDR3 DNA sequence: TGTGCCTGGAGTGTACGGCGGGTCGCTGAAGCTTTCTTT. It translates to CAWSVRRVAEAFF.

The chain has TRBV19 and TRBJ2-1; no clear D. Trimming left V 8 bases short and J 7 bases short, with 15 bases between. Germline V gene data show CDR1 as LNHDA and CDR2 as SQIVND (reference sequence). This CDR3 has 13 amino acids. The CDR3 DNA sequence: TGTGCCAGTTCCTTTATATCGAGTAATGAGCAGTTCTTC. As protein: CASSFISSNEQFF.

The genes are TRBV5-5 and TRBJ1-4; no clear D gene. The CDR3 is made up of 12 amino acids. In germline, CDR1 is SGHKS, CDR2 YYEKEE (reference sequence). V was shortened by 4 bases and J by 7 bases, with 8 bases between the two germline ends. The CDR3 loop reads CASSPDLEKLFF. In DNA, the CDR3 is TGTGCCAGCAGCCCTGATCTTGAAAAACTGTTTTTT.

The chain has TRBV11-1 and TRBJ2-7; D might be TRBD1 (6 bases). Trimming took off 5 bases at V and 2 bases at J, with 19 bases between the two ends. This CDR3 has 16 amino acids. Germline CDR1 and CDR2: SGHAT and FQDESV (reference sequence). The CDR3 coding sequence is TGTGCCAGCAGCCGCCGAGGGGGTTTAGAAGCCTACGAGCAGTACTTC. Protein sequence: CASSRRGGLEAYEQYF.

This clone came up once. Other nucleotide sequences from this sample produce the same CDR3. V usage is TRBV30 and J usage is TRBJ2-7; tentative D call: TRBD2 (6 bases). Trimming took 5 bases from V and 4 from J, leaving 15 bases between them. The CDR3 runs 13 residues. Germline-derived CDR1 and CDR2 are GTSNPN and SVGIG (reference sequence). The CDR3 sequence: CAWSGLLGYEQYF. DNA for the CDR3: TGTGCCTGGTCGGGACTCCTTGGGTACGAGCAGTACTTC.

The J gene is TRBJ1-2, the V gene TRBV18; D is undetermined. The CDR3 sequence is 13 residues long. Between the trimmed V and J ends, which lost 3 bases and 8 bases, there was a span of 13 bases. The germline V gene encodes CDR1 KGHSH and CDR2 LQKENI. The CDR3 here is CASSPLSGEGYTF. DNA for the CDR3: TGTGCCAGCTCACCTTTGTCCGGAGAAGGCTACACCTTC.

The chain combines TRBV18 with TRBJ1-4; possible D gene TRBD1, 6 bases. The CDR3 is 18 residues long. V was pared by 6 bases and J by 0 bases, with 20 bases between. Germline CDR1 and CDR2: KGHSH and LQKENI. The CDR3 sequence: CASSVRTAKGATNEKLFF. The DNA of the CDR3 is TGTGCCAGCTCCGTCAGGACAGCCAAGGGGGCAACTAATGAAAAACTGTTTTTT.

The V and J genes are TRBV11-3 and TRBJ2-3; no clear D gene. Germline values: CDR1 SGHNT, CDR2 YENEEA. V was shortened by 4 bases and J by 0 bases, with 8 bases between the two germline ends. The CDR3 loop spans 14 amino acids. In DNA, the CDR3 is TGTGCCAGCAGCTCCACAGCTAGCACAGATACGCAGTATTTT. Its translation is CASSSTASTDTQYF.

The chain joins TRBV12-3 or TRBV12-4 to TRBJ1-1, with D tentatively TRBD1 (5 bases). The CDR3 consists of 12 residues. V was shortened by 8 bases and J by 8 bases, with 15 bases between the two germline ends. CDR3 in amino acids: CASLQWGGEAFF. The CDR3 bases are TGTGCCAGCCTCCAATGGGGGGGGGAAGCTTTCTTT.

In its sample, this clone was seen a few times. This sequence joins TRBV29-1 and TRBJ1-3; D gene unclear. The ends were cut back, 4 bases at V and 4 bases at J, with 5 bases in the middle. Per germline, CDR1 SQVTM and CDR2 ANQGSEA. CDR3 length equals 11 residues. The CDR3, as DNA: TGCAGCGTTGCCCAAGGAAACACCATATATTTT. It yields the protein CSVAQGNTIYF.

The J gene is TRBJ2-2, the V gene TRBV5-6, with a tentative D call TRBD2 (6 bases). The CDR3 totals 16 residues. Germline-derived CDR1 and CDR2 are SGHDT and YYEEEE. Trimming removed 2 bases at V and 0 bases at J, with 11 bases between. CDR3 bases: TGTGCCAGCAGCTTCTACGGGAGAACGAACACCGGGGAGCTGTTTTTT. Translation: CASSFYGRTNTGELFF.

J is TRBJ2-2 and V is TRBV10-1, with 8 bases aligning to TRBD1. Losses at the gene ends were 6 bases for V and 4 bases for J; bases not matched to a gene: 1. Germline V gene lookup returns CDR1 WNHNN and CDR2 SYGVQD (reference sequence). CDR3 size: 13 residues. CDR3 loop: CASRQGGTGELFF. CDR3 DNA: TGCGCCAGCAGACAGGGGGGCACCGGGGAGCTGTTTTTT.

This chain links TRBV4-3 with TRBJ2-5; perhaps D is TRBD1 or TRBD2 (5 bases each). Germline CDR1 and CDR2: LGHNA and YSLEER. The V gene lost 1 base and the J gene lost 4 bases, with 10 bases spanning the gap. This CDR3 has 14 amino acids. The chain's CDR3 is CASSQGGPRETQYF. The CDR3 DNA follows: TGCGCCAGCAGCCAAGGGGGACCTAGAGAGACCCAGTACTTC.

The chain recombines TRBV19 with TRBJ1-4; the match to TRBD1 covers 9 bases. The germline V gene encodes CDR1 LNHDA and CDR2 SQIVND (reference sequence). CDR3 length: 14 residues. After removal of 8 bases from V and 7 bases from J, the junction contained 8 bases not matched to a gene. The CDR3 DNA reads as TGTGCCAGTCGAGGACAGGGGATCGTTGAAAAACTGTTTTTT. This gives the protein CASRGQGIVEKLFF.

The CDR3 coding sequence is TGTGCCAGCTCACCATACGGGAATGGGGGCAGACAAGAGACCCAGTACTTC. Protein sequence: CASSPYGNGGRQETQYF. The rearrangement joins TRBV18 to TRBJ2-5; D may be TRBD1 (6 bases). V dropped 2 bases and J dropped 2 bases, with 18 bases sitting between them. This CDR3 comprises 17 residues. CDR1 is KGHSH and CDR2 is LQKENI in the germline V gene.

The V call is TRBV19, the J call TRBJ1-3, with 9 bases aligning to TRBD1. The V gene end was trimmed by 4 bases and the J gene end by 2 bases; junction bases not matched to a gene: 3. Germline CDR1 LNHDA, CDR2 SQIVND (reference sequence). The CDR3 contains 15 residues. The CDR3 loop is CASSTRTGAGNTIYF. DNA of the CDR3: TGTGCCAGTAGTACCCGGACAGGGGCTGGAAACACCATATATTTT.

V usage is TRBV4-1 and J usage is TRBJ2-1; D is undetermined. Germline CDR1 MGHRA, CDR2 YSYEKL. Between the trimmed V and J ends, which lost 1 base and 5 bases, there was a span of 27 bases. The CDR3 is 20 amino acids. DNA of the CDR3: TGCGCCAGCAGCCAAGCCTCTCCTCAACGACTTCTGGCAAGAAACAATGAGCAGTTCTTC. Its translation is CASSQASPQRLLARNNEQFF.

Only one count was recorded for this clone. This chain uses TRBV23-1 with TRBJ2-7, with D uncertain. TRBV23-1 falls under the ORF class, with uncertain function. Trimming pared 4 bases from V and 4 bases from J, leaving 20 bases between. The CDR3 covers 16 residues. The CDR3 region has the DNA TGCGCCAGCAGTCGACCGCTGGTCATACTCCCTTACGAGCAGTACTTC. This gives the protein CASSRPLVILPYEQYF.